This T cell receptor beta chain emerged from a study of blood T cell repertoires in COVID-19. Study in general: T cells, B-cell-depleted T cells, or PBMCs provided the cDNA or gDNA that served as material.

Here immunoSEQ multiplex PCR was the method, and the copy in TCRdb shows in-frame clones only, minus some. The sample has tens of thousands of clones; around 80% are singletons. This CDR3 has 11 residues. V lost 5 bases to trimming and J lost 4 bases, with 8 bases between them. The V gene's germline CDR1 is DFQATT and CDR2 SNEGSKA (reference sequence). The rearrangement links TRBV20-1 to TRBJ1-1; D not certain. The sequenced sample consisted of peripheral blood. This clonotype originated in a man aged 60-69 years with acute or convalescent COVID-19. DNA for the CDR3: TGCAGTGCTCCCCTGAGCACTGAAGCTTTCTTT. It is translated as CSAPLSTEAFF.